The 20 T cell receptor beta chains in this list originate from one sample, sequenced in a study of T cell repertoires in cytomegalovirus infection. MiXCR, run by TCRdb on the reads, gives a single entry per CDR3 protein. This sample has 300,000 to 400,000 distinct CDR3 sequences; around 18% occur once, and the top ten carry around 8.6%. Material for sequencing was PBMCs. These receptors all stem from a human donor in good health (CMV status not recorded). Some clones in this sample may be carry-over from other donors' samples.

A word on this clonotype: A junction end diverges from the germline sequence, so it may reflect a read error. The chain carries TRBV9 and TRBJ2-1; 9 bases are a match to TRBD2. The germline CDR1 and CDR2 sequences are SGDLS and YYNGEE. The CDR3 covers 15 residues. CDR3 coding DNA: TGTACCAGCAGCCCCCTCGGTAGCGGGAGCGATGAGCAGTTCTTC. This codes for CTSSPLGSGSDEQFF.

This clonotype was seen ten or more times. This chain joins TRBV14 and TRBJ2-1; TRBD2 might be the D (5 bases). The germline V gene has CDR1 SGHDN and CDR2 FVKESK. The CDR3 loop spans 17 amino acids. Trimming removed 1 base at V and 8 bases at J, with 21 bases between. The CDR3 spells CASSQGPDPYRSDEQFF. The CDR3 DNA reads TGTGCCAGCAGCCAAGGCCCGGACCCTTACCGTAGCGATGAGCAGTTCTTC.

The CDR3 nucleotides read TGCGCCAGCAGCCAAGTAGAGGGCTCCTACAATGAGCAGTTCTTC. Amino acids: CASSQVEGSYNEQFF. V gene TRBV4-1 combines with J gene TRBJ2-1, with D perhaps TRBD2 (5 bases). The germline V gene encodes CDR1 MGHRA and CDR2 YSYEKL. The CDR3 is 15 amino acids. V was clipped by 1 base and J by 0 bases, with 7 bases between them.

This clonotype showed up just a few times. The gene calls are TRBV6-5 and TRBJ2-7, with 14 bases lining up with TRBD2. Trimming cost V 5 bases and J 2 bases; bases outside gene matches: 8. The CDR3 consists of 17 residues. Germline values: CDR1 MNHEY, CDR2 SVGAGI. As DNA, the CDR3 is TGTGCCAGCAGTAAACACGGACTAGCGGGAGGAACCTACGAGCAGTACTTC. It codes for CASSKHGLAGGTYEQYF.

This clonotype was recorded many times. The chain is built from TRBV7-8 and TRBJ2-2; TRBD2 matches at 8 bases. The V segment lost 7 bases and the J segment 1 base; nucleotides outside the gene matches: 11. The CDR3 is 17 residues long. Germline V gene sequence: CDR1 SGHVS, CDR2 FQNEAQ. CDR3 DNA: TGTGCCAGCACCTCACCTTCAACTAGCGGGAACACCGGGGAGCTGTTTTTT. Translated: CASTSPSTSGNTGELFF.

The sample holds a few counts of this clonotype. The CDR3 protein is CASRPDRGREKLFF. CDR3 in DNA: TGTGCCAGTAGGCCGGACAGGGGACGTGAAAAACTGTTTTTT. This sequence joins TRBV19 and TRBJ1-4; TRBD1 matches at 9 bases. CDR3 length: 14 amino acids. J lost 7 bases, V lost 6 bases, and 6 bases had no gene match. Germline lookup yields CDR1 LNHDA and CDR2 SQIVND (reference sequence).

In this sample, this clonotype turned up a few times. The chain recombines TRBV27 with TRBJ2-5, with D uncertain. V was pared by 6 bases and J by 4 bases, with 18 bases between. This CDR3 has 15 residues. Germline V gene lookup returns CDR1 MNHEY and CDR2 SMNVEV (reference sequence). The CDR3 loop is CASSPFMGGPETQYF. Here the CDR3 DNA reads TGTGCCAGCAGCCCTTTCATGGGTGGGCCAGAGACCCAGTACTTC.

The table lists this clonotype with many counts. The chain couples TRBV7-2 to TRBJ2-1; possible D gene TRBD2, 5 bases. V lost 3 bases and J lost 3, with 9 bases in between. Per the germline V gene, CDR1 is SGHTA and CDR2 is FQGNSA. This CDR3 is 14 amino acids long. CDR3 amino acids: CASSFDRGYNEQFF. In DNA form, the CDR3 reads TGTGCCAGCAGCTTTGACCGGGGCTACAATGAGCAGTTCTTC.

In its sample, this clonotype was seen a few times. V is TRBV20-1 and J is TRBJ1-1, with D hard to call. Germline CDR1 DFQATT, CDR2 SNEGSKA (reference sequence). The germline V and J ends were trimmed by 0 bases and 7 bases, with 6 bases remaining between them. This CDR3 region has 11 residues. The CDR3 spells CSAREAGEAFF. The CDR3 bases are TGCAGTGCTAGAGAGGCAGGTGAAGCTTTCTTT.

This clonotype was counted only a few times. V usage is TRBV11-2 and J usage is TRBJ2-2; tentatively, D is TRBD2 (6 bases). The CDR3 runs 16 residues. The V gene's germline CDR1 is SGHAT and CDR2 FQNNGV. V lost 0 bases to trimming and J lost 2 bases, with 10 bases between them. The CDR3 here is CASSLEPGLNTGELFF. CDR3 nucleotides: TGTGCCAGCAGCTTAGAACCGGGACTCAACACCGGGGAGCTGTTTTTT.

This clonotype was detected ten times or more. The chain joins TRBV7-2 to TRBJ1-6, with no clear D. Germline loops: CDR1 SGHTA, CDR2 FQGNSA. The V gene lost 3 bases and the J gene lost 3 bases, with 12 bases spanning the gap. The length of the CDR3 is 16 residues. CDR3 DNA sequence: TGTGCCAGCAGCTTGAGTATGCCTTTCTATAATTCACCCCTCCACTTT. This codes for CASSLSMPFYNSPLHF.

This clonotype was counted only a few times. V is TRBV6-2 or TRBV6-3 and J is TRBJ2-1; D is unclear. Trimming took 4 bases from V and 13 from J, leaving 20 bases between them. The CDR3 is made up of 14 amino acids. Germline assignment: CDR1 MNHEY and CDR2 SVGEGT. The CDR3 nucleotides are TGTGCCAGCAGTTCCCGGCATACTGACTCGTATCAGTTCTTC. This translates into CASSSRHTDSYQFF.

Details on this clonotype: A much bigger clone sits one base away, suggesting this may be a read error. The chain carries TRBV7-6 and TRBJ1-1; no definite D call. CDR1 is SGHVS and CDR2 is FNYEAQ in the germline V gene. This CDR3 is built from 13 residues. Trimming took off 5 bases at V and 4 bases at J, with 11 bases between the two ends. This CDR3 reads CASSADPSTEAFF. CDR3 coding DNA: TGTGCCAGCAGCGCCGACCCGAGCACTGAAGCTTTCTTT.

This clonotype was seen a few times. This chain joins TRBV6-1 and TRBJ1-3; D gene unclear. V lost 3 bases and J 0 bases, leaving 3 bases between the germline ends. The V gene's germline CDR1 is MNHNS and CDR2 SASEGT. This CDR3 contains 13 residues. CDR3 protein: CASSETSGNTIYF. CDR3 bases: TGTGCCAGCAGTGAGACCTCTGGAAACACCATATATTTT.

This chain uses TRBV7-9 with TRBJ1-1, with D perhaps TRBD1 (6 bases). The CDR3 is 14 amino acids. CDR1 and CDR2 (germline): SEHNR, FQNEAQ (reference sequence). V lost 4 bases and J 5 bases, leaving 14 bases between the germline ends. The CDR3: CASSSRGARTEAFF. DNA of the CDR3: TGTGCCAGCAGCTCGAGGGGGGCGCGGACTGAAGCTTTCTTT. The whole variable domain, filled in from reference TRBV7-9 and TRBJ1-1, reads DTGVSQNPRHKITKRGQNVTFRCDPISEHNRLYWYRQTLGQGPEFLTYFQNEAQLEKSRLLSDRFSAERPKGSFSTLEIQRTEQGDSAMYLCASSSRGARTEAFFGQGTRLTVV.

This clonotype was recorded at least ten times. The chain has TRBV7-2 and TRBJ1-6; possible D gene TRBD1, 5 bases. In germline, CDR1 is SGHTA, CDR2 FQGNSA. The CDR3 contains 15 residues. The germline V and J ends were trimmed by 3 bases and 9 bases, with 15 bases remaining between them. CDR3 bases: TGTGCCAGCAGCTTTAGGGGTTTAATAGGTTCACCCCTCCACTTT. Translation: CASSFRGLIGSPLHF. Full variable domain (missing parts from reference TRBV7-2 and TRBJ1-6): GAGVSQSPSNKVTEKGKDVELRCDPISGHTALYWYRQSLGQGLEFLIYFQGNSAPDKSGLPSDRFSAERTGGSVSTLTIQRTQQEDSAVYLCASSFRGLIGSPLHFGNGTRLTVT.

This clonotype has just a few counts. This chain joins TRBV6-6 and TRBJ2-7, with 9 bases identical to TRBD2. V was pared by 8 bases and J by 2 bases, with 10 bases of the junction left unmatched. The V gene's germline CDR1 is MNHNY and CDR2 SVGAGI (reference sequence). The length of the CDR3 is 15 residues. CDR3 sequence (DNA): TGTGCCAGCGGTCACAGTGCGGGGGGGGCCTACGAGCAGTACTTC. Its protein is CASGHSAGGAYEQYF.

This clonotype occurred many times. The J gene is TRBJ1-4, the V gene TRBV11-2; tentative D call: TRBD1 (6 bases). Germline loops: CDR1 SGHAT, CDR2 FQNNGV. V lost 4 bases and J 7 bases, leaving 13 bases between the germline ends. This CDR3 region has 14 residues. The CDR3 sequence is CASSSRDKSEKLFF. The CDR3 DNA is TGTGCCAGCAGCTCCCGGGACAAGAGTGAAAAACTGTTTTTT. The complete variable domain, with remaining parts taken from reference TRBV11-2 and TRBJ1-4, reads EAGVAQSPRYKIIEKRQSVAFWCNPISGHATLYWYQQILGQGPKLLIQFQNNGVVDDSQLPKDRFSAERLKGVDSTLKIQPAKLEDSAVYLCASSSRDKSEKLFFGSGTQLSVL.

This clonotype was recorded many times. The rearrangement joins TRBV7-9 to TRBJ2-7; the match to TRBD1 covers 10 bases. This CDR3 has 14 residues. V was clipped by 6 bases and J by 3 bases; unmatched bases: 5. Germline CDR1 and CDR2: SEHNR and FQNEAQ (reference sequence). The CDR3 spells CASRTGGPDYEQYF. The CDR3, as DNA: TGTGCCAGCAGGACAGGGGGCCCAGACTACGAGCAGTACTTC.

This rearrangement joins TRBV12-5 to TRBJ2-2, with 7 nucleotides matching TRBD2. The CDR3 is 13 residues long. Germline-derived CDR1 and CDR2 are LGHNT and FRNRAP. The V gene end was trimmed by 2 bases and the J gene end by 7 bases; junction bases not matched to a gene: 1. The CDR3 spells CASGLRTSGELFF. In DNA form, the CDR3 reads TGTGCTAGTGGTTTGCGGACTAGCGGGGAGCTGTTTTTT.